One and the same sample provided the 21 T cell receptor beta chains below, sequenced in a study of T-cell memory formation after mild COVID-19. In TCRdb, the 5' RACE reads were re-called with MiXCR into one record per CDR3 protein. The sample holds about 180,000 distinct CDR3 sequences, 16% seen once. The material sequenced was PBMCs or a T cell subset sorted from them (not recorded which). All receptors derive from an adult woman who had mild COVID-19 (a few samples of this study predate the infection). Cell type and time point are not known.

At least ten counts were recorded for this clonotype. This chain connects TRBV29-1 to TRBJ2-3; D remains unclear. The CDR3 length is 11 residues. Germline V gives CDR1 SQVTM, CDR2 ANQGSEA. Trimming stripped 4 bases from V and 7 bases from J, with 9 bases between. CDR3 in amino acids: CSVGPEYTQYF. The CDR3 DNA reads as TGCAGCGTTGGACCCGAGTATACGCAGTATTTT.

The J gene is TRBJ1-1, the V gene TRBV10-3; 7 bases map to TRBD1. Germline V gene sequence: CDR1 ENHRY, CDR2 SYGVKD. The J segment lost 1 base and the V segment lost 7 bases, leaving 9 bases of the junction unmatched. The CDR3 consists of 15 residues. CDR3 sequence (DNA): TGTGCCATCAATAGCGGGACAGTCGCGAACACTGAAGCTTTCTTT. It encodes CAINSGTVANTEAFF.

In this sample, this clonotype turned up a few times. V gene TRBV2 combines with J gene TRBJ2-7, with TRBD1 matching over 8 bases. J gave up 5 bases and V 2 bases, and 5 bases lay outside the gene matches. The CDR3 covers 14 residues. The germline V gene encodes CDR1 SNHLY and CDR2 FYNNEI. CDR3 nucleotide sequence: TGTGCCAGCAGTGAACGCCAGGGGGCTAACGAGCAGTACTTC. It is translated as CASSERQGANEQYF.

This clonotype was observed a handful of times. The CDR3 DNA is TGTGCCAGCAGCCGGGACAGGGAATGGGGTGAGCAGTTCTTC. Translated: CASSRDREWGEQFF. The rearrangement links TRBV7-9 to TRBJ2-1, with 9 bases lining up with TRBD1. CDR1 is SEHNR and CDR2 is FQNEAQ in the germline V gene (reference sequence). CDR3 size: 14 residues. V dropped 5 bases and J dropped 9; count of bases not matched to a gene: 8.

CDR3 sequence reads: CSPLPHRADTEAFF. As DNA, the CDR3 is TGCAGTCCACTCCCCCACCGGGCGGACACTGAAGCTTTCTTT. The chain combines TRBV20-1 with TRBJ1-1; no reliable D call. The CDR3 is 14 residues long. Looked up from germline, CDR1 is DFQATT and CDR2 is SNEGSKA (reference sequence). The V gene lost 8 bases and the J gene lost 3 bases, with 19 bases spanning the gap.

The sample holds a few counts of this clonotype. In DNA form, the CDR3 reads TGCGCCAGCAGCGAGCGACTAGCGGGACGCTACGAGCAGTACTTC. Translated, it gives CASSERLAGRYEQYF. The V call is TRBV5-1, the J call TRBJ2-7; 11 bases agree with TRBD2. This CDR3 has 15 amino acids. Germline CDR1 SGHRS, CDR2 YFSETQ. Trimming at V came to 4 bases and at J to 3 bases, leaving 6 bases not matched to a gene.

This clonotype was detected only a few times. CDR3 DNA sequence: TGTGCCAGCAGTGGGTTCGGGGTTTATTCACCCCTCCACTTT. It specifies CASSGFGVYSPLHF. The chain is built from TRBV2 and TRBJ1-6; no definite D call. V dropped 4 bases and J dropped 8 bases, with 12 bases sitting between them. The CDR3 contains 14 residues. Germline CDR1 reads SNHLY; CDR2 reads FYNNEI.

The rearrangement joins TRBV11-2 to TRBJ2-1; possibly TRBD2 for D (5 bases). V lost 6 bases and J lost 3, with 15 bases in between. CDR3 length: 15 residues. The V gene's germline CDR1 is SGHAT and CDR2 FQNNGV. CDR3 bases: TGTGCCAGCAGTCCTCACCCCGGGGACTACAATGAGCAGTTCTTC. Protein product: CASSPHPGDYNEQFF. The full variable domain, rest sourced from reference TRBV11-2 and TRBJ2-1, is EAGVAQSPRYKIIEKRQSVAFWCNPISGHATLYWYQQILGQGPKLLIQFQNNGVVDDSQLPKDRFSAERLKGVDSTLKIQPAKLEDSAVYLCASSPHPGDYNEQFFGPGTRLTVL.

CDR3 amino acids: CASSLQGDPFGANVLTF. CDR3 nucleotides: TGTGCCAGCAGTCTACAGGGAGATCCCTTCGGGGCCAACGTCCTGACTTTC. This chain links TRBV6-5 with TRBJ2-6; D may be TRBD1 (6 bases). Between the trimmed V and J ends, which lost 5 bases and 4 bases, there was a span of 18 bases. This CDR3 is built from 17 residues. CDR1 and CDR2 from the germline V gene are MNHEY and SVGAGI.

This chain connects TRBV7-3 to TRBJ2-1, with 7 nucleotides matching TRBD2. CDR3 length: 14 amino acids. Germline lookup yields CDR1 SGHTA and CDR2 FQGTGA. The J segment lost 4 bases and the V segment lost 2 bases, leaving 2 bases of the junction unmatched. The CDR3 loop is CASSLAGEYNEQFF. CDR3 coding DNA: TGTGCCAGCAGCTTAGCGGGGGAGTACAATGAGCAGTTCTTC.

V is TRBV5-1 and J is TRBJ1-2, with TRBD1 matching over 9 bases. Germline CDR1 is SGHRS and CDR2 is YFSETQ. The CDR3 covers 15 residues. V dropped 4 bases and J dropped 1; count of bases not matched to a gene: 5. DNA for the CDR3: TGCGCCAGCAGCCCACACAGGGGGCATAACTATGGCTACACCTTC. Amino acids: CASSPHRGHNYGYTF.

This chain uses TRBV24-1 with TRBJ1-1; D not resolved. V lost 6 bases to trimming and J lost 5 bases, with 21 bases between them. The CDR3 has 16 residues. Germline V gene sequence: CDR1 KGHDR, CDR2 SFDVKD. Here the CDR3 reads CATSKAQNPLGTEAFF. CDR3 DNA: TGTGCCACCAGTAAGGCCCAGAATCCCCTTGGGACTGAAGCTTTCTTT.

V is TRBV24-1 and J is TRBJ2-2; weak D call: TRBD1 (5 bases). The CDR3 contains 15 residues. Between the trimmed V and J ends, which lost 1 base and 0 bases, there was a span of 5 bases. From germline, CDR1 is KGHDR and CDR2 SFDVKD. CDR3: CATSDLQANTGELFF. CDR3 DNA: TGTGCCACCAGTGATTTACAGGCGAACACCGGGGAGCTGTTTTTT.

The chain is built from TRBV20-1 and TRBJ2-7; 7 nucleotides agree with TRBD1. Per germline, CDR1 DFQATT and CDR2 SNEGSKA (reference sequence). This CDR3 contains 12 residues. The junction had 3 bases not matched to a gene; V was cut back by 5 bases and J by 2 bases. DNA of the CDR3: TGCAGTGCTCCAGGACAGGCCTACGAGCAGTACTTC. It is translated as CSAPGQAYEQYF.

For the CDR3, the DNA is TGTGCCAGCAGCCAGAGCTTAGGGCTAGCGGGAGAGACCCAGTACTTC. Translation: CASSQSLGLAGETQYF. The chain has TRBV12-3 or TRBV12-4 and TRBJ2-5; 8 nucleotides agree with TRBD2. CDR3 length: 16 amino acids. With V trimmed by 6 bases and J by 4 bases, 13 bases remained unmatched.

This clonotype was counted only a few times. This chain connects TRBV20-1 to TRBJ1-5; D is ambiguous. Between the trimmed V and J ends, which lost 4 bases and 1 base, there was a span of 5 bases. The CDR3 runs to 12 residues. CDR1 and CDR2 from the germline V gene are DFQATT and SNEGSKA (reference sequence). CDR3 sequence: CSAKDSNQPQHF. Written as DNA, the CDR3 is TGCAGTGCTAAGGACAGCAATCAGCCCCAGCATTTT.

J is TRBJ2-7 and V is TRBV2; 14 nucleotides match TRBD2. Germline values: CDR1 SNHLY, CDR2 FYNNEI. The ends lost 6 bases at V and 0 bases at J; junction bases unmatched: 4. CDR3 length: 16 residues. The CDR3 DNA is TGTGCCAGCAGCGGGGGACTAGCGGGAGACTCCTACGAGCAGTACTTC. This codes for CASSGGLAGDSYEQYF.

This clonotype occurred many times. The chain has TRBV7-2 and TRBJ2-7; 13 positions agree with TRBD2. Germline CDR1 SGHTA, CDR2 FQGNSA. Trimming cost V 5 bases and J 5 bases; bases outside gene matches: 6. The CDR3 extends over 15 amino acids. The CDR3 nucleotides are TGTGCCAGCAGCGCGGGACTAGCGGGACTCGACGAGCAGTACTTC. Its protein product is CASSAGLAGLDEQYF.

Here the CDR3 DNA reads TGTGCCAGCATCCTCGGGGCAAATCAGCCCCAGCATTTT. It translates to CASILGANQPQHF. The chain links TRBV12-3 or TRBV12-4 to TRBJ1-5, with D possibly matching TRBD1 (5 bases). This CDR3 contains 13 residues. V lost 7 bases and J lost 4, with 11 bases in between.

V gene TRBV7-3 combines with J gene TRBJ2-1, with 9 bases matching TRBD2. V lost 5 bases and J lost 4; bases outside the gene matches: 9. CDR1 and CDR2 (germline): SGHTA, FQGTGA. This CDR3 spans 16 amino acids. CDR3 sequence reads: CASSRRAGGSYNEQFF. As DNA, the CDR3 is TGTGCCAGCAGCAGACGGGCGGGAGGGTCTTACAATGAGCAGTTCTTC.

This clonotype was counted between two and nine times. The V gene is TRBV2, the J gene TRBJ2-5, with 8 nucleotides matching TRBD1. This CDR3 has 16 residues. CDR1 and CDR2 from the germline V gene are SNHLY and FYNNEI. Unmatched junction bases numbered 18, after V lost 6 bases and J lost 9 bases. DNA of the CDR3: TGTGCCAGCAGCTACTCTCTTTGGACAGGGCCGAGGGCCCAGTACTTC. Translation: CASSYSLWTGPRAQYF.